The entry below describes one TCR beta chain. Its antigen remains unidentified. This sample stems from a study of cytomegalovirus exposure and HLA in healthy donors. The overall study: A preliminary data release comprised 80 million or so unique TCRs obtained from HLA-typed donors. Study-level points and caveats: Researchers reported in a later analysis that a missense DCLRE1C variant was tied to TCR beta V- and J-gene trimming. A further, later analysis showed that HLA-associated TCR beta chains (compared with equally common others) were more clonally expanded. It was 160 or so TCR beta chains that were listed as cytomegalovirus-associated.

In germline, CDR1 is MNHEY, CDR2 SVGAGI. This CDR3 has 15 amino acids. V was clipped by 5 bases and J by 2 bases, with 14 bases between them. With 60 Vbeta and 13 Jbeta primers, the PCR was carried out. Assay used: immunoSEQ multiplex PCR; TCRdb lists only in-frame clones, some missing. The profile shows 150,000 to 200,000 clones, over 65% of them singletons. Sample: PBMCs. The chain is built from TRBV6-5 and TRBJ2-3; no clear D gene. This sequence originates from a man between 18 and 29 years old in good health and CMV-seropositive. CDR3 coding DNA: TGTGCCAGCAGTCCCGACTTTACACACACAGATACGCAGTATTTT. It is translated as CASSPDFTHTDTQYF.